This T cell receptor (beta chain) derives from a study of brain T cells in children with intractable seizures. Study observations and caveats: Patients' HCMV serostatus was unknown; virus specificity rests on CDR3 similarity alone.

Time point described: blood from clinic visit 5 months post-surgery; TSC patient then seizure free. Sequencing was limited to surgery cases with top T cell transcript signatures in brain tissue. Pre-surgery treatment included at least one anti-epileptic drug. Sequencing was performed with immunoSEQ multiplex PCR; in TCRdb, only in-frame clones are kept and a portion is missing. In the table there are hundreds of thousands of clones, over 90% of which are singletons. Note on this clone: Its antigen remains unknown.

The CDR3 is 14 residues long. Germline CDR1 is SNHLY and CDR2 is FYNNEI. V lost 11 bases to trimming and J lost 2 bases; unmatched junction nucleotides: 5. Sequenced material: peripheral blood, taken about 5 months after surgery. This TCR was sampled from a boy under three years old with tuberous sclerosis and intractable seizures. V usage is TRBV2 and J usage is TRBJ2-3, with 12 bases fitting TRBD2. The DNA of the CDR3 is TGTGCCGGGCTAGCGGGGGGGCTCACAGATACGCAGTATTTT. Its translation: CAGLAGGLTDTQYF.